This TCR beta chain was sequenced in a study of identical twins. Study-level points and caveats: Surplus twin overlap in beta out-of-frame sequences was less pronounced. Researchers caution that invariant MAIT and iNKT cells could partly confound zero-insertion analyses.

This clonotype was detected a few times. The antigen is unknown. TCRdb ran MiXCR on the 5' RACE reads and lists one entry per CDR3 protein. This sample has 650,000 to 800,000 distinct CDR3 sequences, with 8.5% to 9% found just once. The CDR3 has 17 residues. V was shortened by 5 bases and J by 6 bases, with 22 bases between the two germline ends. The germline V gene encodes CDR1 SGHTA and CDR2 FQGNSA. The same sample was also used in a study of yellow fever vaccine responses in identical twins.

The receptor was isolated from a woman under 30 in good health. The material sequenced was PBMCs. The chain carries TRBV7-2 and TRBJ2-2; perhaps D is TRBD1 or TRBD2 (5 bases each). CDR3 bases: TGTGCCAGCAGCCCACCCCCGGGACCCCTCGGATCCGGGGAGCTGTTTTTT. Its protein product is CASSPPPGPLGSGELFF.